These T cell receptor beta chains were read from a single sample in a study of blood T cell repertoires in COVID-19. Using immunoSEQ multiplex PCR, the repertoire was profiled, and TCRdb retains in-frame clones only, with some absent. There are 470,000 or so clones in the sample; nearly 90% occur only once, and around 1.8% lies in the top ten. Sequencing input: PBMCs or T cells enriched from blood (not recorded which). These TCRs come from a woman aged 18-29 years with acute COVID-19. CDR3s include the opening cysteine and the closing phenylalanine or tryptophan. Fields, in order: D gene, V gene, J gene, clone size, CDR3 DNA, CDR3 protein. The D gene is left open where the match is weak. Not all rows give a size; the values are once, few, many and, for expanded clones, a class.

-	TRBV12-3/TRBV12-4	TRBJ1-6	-	TGTGCCAGCAGTTTCATGGCAGAATCACCCCTCCACTTT	CASSFMAESPLHF
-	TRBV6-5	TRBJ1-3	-	TGTGCCAGCAGTTATACGACTACTCCTGGAAACACCATATATTTT	CASSYTTTPGNTIYF
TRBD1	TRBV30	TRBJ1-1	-	TGTGCCTGGAGTTCCACAGGGGGGACCGAAGCTTTCTTT	CAWSSTGGTEAFF
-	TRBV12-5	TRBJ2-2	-	TGTGCTAGTGGTTTGGTACTTCCAGGCAACACCGGGGAGCTGTTTTTT	CASGLVLPGNTGELFF
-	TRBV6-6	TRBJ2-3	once	TGTGCCAGCAGGGCAGCAGATACGCAGTATTTT	CASRAADTQYF
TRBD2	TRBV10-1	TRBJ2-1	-	TGCGCCAGCAGTGATTCCCAAGGGCGGGAGTTCTACAATGAGCAGTTCTTC	CASSDSQGREFYNEQFF
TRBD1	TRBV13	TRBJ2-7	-	TGTGCCAGCAGTTCCAATGACAGGGGAAGTTCCTACGAGCAGTACTTC	CASSSNDRGSSYEQYF
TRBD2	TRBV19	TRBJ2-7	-	TGTGCCAGTGGACGGGAGGGTACCTACGAGCAGTACTTC	CASGREGTYEQYF
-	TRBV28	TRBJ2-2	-	TGTGCCAGCAGTTCGCCCAGCGTTTGGGGGGAGCTGTTTTTT	CASSSPSVWGELFF
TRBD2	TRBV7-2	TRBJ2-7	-	TGTGCCAGCAGCTTAGGTCGAGCGGGAGGGAGCGAGCAGTACTTC	CASSLGRAGGSEQYF
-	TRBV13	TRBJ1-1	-	TGTGCCAGCAGCTTGGGCAGGGCGAATGAAGCTTTCTTT	CASSLGRANEAFF
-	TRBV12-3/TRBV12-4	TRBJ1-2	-	TGTGCCAGCAGACCGGCCCAGGGCGGTGGCTACACCTTC	CASRPAQGGGYTF
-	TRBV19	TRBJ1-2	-	TGTGCCAGTAGTCCCCCCCACCGGGACATCGTCGGCTACACCTTC	CASSPPHRDIVGYTF
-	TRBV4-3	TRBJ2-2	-	TGCGCCAGCAGCCAAGATCGTATTGACTCGAACACCGGGGAGCTGTTTTTT	CASSQDRIDSNTGELFF
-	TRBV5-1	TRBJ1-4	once	TGCGCCAGCACCCTAGGCCCCAATAATGAAAAACTGTTTTTT	CASTLGPNNEKLFF
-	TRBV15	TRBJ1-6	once	TGTGCCACCAAACGGGACAACTCCTATAATTCACCCCTCCACTTT	CATKRDNSYNSPLHF
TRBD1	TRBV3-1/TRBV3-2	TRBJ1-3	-	TGTGCCAGCAGCCGAATGACAGGGGGCGCGGACACCATATATTTT	CASSRMTGGADTIYF